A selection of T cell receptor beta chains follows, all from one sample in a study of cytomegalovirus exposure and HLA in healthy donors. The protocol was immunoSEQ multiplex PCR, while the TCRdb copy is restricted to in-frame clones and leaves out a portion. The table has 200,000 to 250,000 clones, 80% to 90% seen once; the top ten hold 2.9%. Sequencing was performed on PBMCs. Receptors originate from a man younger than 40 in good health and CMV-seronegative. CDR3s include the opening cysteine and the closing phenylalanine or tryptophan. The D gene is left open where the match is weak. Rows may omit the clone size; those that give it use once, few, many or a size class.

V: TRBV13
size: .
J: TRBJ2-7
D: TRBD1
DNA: TGTGCCAGCAGCTTCCAGGGGGCGGCCTTATACGAGCAGTACTTC
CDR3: CASSFQGAALYEQYF

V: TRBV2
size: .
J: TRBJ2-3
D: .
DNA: TGTGCCAGCAGTGAAGCGCGGAACACAGATACGCAGTATTTT
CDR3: CASSEARNTDTQYF

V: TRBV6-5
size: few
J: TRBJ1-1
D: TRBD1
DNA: TGTGCCAGCAGACCGGGACAGGCCTCGAACACTGAAGCTTTCTTT
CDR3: CASRPGQASNTEAFF

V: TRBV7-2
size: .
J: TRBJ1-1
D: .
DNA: TGTGCCAGCAGCCTGGCAGGGAACACTGAAGCTTTCTTT
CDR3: CASSLAGNTEAFF

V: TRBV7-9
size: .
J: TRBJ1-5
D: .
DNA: TGTGCCAGCAGCTGGCAGGGTCATAATCAGCCCCAGCATTTT
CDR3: CASSWQGHNQPQHF

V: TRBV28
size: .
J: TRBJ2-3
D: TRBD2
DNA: TGTGCCAGCAGTCCCCTGAGACTAGCGGGGGGAAGTAGCACAGATACGCAGTATTTT
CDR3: CASSPLRLAGGSSTDTQYF

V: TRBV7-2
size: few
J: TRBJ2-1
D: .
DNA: TGTGCCAGCAGCTTAGAGGCGGGGGCTAGGGGGGACTGGTTCTTC
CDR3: CASSLEAGARGDWFF

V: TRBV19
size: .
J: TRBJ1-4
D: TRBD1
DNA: TGTGCCAGTAATTTCGGGACAGAAGGTGAAAAACTGTTTTTT
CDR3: CASNFGTEGEKLFF

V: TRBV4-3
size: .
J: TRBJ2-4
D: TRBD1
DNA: TGCGCCAGCAGCCAAGAGTGGACAGGTCAAAACATTCAGTACTTC
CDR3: CASSQEWTGQNIQYF

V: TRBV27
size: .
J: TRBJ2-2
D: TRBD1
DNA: TGTGCCAGCCTTGAACAGGGGACCACCGGGGAGCTGTTTTTT
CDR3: CASLEQGTTGELFF

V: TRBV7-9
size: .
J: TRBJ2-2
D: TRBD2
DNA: TGTGCCAGCAGCCTAGGGACTAGCGCTCCCGGGGAGCTGTTTTTT
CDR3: CASSLGTSAPGELFF

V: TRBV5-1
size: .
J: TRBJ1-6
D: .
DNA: TGCGCCAGCGCTCTCCGTAGCTCCTATAATTCACCCCTCCACTTT
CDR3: CASALRSSYNSPLHF

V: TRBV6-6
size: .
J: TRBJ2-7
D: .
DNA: TGTGCCAGCAGTTACCGTGGACAAAGCGGGTCCTACGAGCAGTACTTC
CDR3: CASSYRGQSGSYEQYF

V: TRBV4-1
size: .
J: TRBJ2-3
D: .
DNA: TGCGCCAGCAGCCAAGTTATCGCAGATACGCAGTATTTT
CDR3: CASSQVIADTQYF

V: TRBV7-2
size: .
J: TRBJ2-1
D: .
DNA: TGTGCCAGCAGCTTATGGGGGGACAATGAGCAGTTCTTC
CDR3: CASSLWGDNEQFF

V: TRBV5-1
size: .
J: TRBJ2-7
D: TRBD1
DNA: TGCGCCAGCAGCGTAGGTGGGACAGCGGTCAGAGATTCCTACGAGCAGTACTTC
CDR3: CASSVGGTAVRDSYEQYF

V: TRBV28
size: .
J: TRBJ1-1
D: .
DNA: TGTGCCAGCAGTTTACGGCAGGGACTTGGATTGAACACTGAAGCTTTCTTT
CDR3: CASSLRQGLGLNTEAFF

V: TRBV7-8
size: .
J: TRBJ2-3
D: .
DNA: TGTGCCAGCAGCCCCTACAGTTCTAGCACAGATACGCAGTATTTT
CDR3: CASSPYSSSTDTQYF

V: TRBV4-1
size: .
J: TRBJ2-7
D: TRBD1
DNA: TGCGCCAGCAGCCCGCTCGACAGGGGGCGAGACGAGCAGTACTTC
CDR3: CASSPLDRGRDEQYF

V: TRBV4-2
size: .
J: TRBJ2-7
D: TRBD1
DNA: TGTGCCAGCAGCCCGGGACAGGGCTGGAGGGAACAGTACTTC
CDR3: CASSPGQGWREQYF

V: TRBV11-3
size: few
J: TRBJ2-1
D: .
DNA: TGTGCCAGCAGCTTAGATCATAATAGCAATGAGCAGTTCTTC
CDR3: CASSLDHNSNEQFF

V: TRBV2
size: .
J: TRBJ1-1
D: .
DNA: TGTGCCAGCAGTGAACAGGCGCATTGGGCCACTGAAGCTTTCTTT
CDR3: CASSEQAHWATEAFF